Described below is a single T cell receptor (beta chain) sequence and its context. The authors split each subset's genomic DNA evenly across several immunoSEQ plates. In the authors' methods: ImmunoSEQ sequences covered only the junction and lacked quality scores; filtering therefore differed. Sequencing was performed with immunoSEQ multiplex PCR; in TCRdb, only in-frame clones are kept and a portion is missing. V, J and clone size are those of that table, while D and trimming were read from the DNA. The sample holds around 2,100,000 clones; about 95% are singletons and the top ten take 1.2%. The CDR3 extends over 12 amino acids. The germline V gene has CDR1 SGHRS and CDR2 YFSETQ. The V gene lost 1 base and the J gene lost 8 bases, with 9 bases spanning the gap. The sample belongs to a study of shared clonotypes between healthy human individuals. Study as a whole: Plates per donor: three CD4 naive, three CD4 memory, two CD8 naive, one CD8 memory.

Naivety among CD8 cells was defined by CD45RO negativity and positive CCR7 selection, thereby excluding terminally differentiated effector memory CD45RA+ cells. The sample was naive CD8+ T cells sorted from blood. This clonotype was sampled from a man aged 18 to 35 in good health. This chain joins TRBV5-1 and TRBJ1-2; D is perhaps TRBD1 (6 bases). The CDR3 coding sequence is TGCGCCAGCAGCTTGCCAGGGGAAGGCTACACCTTC. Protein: CASSLPGEGYTF.